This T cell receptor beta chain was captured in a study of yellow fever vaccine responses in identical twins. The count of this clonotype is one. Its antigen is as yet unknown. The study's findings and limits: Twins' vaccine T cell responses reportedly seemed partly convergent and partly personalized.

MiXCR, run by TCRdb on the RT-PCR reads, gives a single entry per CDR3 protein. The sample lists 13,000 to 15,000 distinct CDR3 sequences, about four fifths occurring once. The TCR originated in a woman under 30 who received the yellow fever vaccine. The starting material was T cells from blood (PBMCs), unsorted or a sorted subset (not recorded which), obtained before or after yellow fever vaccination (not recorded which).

Here the CDR3 reads CASKTSGGQGEQFF. The CDR3 DNA follows: TGCGCCAGCAAGACTAGCGGGGGGCAAGGAGAGCAGTTCTTC. The chain is built from TRBV5-1 and TRBJ2-1; 13 bases are shared with TRBD2. CDR3 length: 14 amino acids. After removal of 6 bases from V and 10 bases from J, the junction contained 7 bases not matched to a gene. CDR1 is SGHRS and CDR2 is YFSETQ in the germline V gene. Drawing the rest from reference TRBV5-1 and TRBJ2-1, the complete variable domain is KAGVTQTPRYLIKTRGQQVTLSCSPISGHRSVSWYQQTPGQGLQFLFEYFSETQRNKGNFPGRFSGRQFSNSRSEMNVSTLELGDSALYLCASKTSGGQGEQFFGPGTRLTVL.